This entry lists 22 T cell receptor beta chains sequenced from one sample in a study of sequential checkpoint blockade in melanoma. Treatment denoted: randomized to nivolumab then ipilimumab (arm A) or the reverse (arm B). Generated by immunoSEQ multiplex PCR, the TCRdb table keeps only in-frame clones and is missing some. Of about 20,000 clones listed, 65% to 90% were seen once; the top ten hold around 52%. The sample consisted of CD8+ T cells sorted from blood (inferred from file names), taken from a patient given nivolumab and ipilimumab in sequence. The source is a human donor with melanoma.

V gene TRBV27 combines with J gene TRBJ1-2, with a tentative D call TRBD1 (6 bases). Trimming left V 3 bases short and J 2 bases short, with 10 bases between. The CDR3 runs 14 residues. Germline values: CDR1 MNHEY, CDR2 SMNVEV (reference sequence). CDR3 nucleotides: TGTGCCAGCAGTTTGGGGGCAGGGAACTATGGCTACACCTTC. Amino acids: CASSLGAGNYGYTF.

The chain recombines TRBV5-6 with TRBJ2-7, with D maybe TRBD2 (6 bases). Deletions cut 2 bases from V and 7 bases from J, with 16 bases between. The germline CDR1 and CDR2 sequences are SGHDT and YYEEEE. The CDR3 has 14 residues. Here the CDR3 DNA reads TGTGCCAGCAGCTTAGGAGGGTACGGTGGGGAGCAGTACTTC. This codes for CASSLGGYGGEQYF.

The genes are TRBV6-5 and TRBJ2-5; 11 nucleotides agree with TRBD1. CDR3 size: 15 residues. Per the germline V gene, CDR1 is MNHEY and CDR2 is SVGAGI. Trimming removed 5 bases from V and 4 bases from J; junction bases left unmatched: 6. The CDR3, as DNA: TGTGCCAGCAGTAGAGGACAGGGGGCGGGAGAGACCCAGTACTTC. Translated, it gives CASSRGQGAGETQYF.

This chain uses TRBV7-9 with TRBJ2-3; 10 bases fit TRBD2. Trimming took 2 bases from V and 5 from J; bases not matched to a gene: 10. This CDR3 spans 17 amino acids. The germline V gene encodes CDR1 SEHNR and CDR2 FQNEAQ (reference sequence). CDR3 in DNA: TGTGCCAGCAGCTTATCGAAAGCGGGGGGGCATAGAGATACGCAGTATTTT. Its translation is CASSLSKAGGHRDTQYF.

This clone was counted only a few times. This sequence joins TRBV7-9 and TRBJ1-1; tentative D call: TRBD1 (6 bases). The germline V gene has CDR1 SEHNR and CDR2 FQNEAQ (reference sequence). The CDR3 runs to 17 residues. The V end was cut by 4 bases, the J end by 0 bases, with 18 bases between. CDR3: CASSSIGGTHMNTEAFF. CDR3 nucleotides: TGTGCCAGCAGCTCAATAGGGGGTACACACATGAACACTGAAGCTTTCTTT.

The V call is TRBV28, the J call TRBJ1-2; D is unresolved. There are 13 residues in the CDR3. The V gene's germline CDR1 is MDHEN and CDR2 SYDVKM. V gave up 2 bases and J gave up 2 bases, with 6 bases separating them. CDR3: CASSLVENYGYTF. The CDR3 DNA sequence: TGTGCCAGCAGTTTAGTGGAGAACTATGGCTACACCTTC.

This clone has a handful of counts. This chain links TRBV4-1 with TRBJ2-7; D is possibly TRBD2 (5 bases). V was cut by 0 bases and J by 2 bases, with 8 bases left in between. The V gene's germline CDR1 is MGHRA and CDR2 YSYEKL. There are 14 residues in the CDR3. CDR3 residues: CASSQDPGTYEQYF. As DNA, the CDR3 is TGCGCCAGCAGCCAAGATCCGGGAACCTACGAGCAGTACTTC.

The chain uses TRBV7-9 and TRBJ2-7, with D perhaps matching TRBD2 (7 bases). Germline V gene data show CDR1 as SEHNR and CDR2 as FQNEAQ (reference sequence). The V end was cut by 5 bases, the J end by 4 bases, with 21 bases between. The length of the CDR3 is 16 residues. CDR3 loop: CASSPRGSGGSYEQYF. The CDR3 DNA reads TGTGCCAGCAGCCCGAGGGGTTCGGGGGGCAGTTACGAGCAGTACTTC. Looking up the rest from reference TRBV7-9 and TRBJ2-7 gives the full variable domain: DTGVSQNPRHKITKRGQNVTFRCDPISEHNRLYWYRQTLGQGPEFLTYFQNEAQLEKSRLLSDRFSAERPKGSFSTLEIQRTEQGDSAMYLCASSPRGSGGSYEQYFGPGTRLTVT.

This clone was observed a single time. As DNA, the CDR3 is TGTGCCAGCAGCAAACGACTGACAGTCAACACTGAAGCTTTCTTT. Translating gives CASSKRLTVNTEAFF. The chain links TRBV7-2 to TRBJ1-1; TRBD1 might be the D (5 bases). This CDR3 comprises 15 residues. The germline V gene has CDR1 SGHTA and CDR2 FQGNSA. Trimming stripped 5 bases from V and 2 bases from J, with 15 bases between.

The genes are TRBV5-5 and TRBJ1-2; the D is unclear. Trimming shortened V by 4 bases and J by 5 bases, and 15 bases separated the two germline ends. CDR3 size: 14 residues. Germline-derived CDR1 and CDR2 are SGHKS and YYEKEE (reference sequence). CDR3 sequence reads: CASSPLEAGYGYTF. Here the CDR3 DNA reads TGTGCCAGCAGCCCACTAGAGGCCGGTTATGGCTACACCTTC.

V is TRBV6-5 and J is TRBJ2-7, with 9 positions matching TRBD1. The CDR3 length is 15 residues. The V segment lost 3 bases and the J segment 4 bases; nucleotides outside the gene matches: 7. CDR1 is MNHEY and CDR2 is SVGAGI in the germline V gene. CDR3 residues: CASSYPGQGRYEQYF. CDR3 sequence (DNA): TGTGCCAGCAGTTATCCGGGACAGGGCAGGTACGAGCAGTACTTC.

This sequence joins TRBV7-9 and TRBJ2-5; D is ambiguous. V lost 1 base and J lost 5, with 11 bases in between. Germline CDR1 and CDR2: SEHNR and FQNEAQ (reference sequence). This CDR3 is 14 amino acids long. CDR3 sequence: CASSLVGPGETQYF. In nucleotides, the CDR3 is TGTGCCAGCAGCTTAGTAGGCCCCGGGGAGACCCAGTACTTC.

This chain joins TRBV19 and TRBJ1-2; D uncertain. CDR3 length: 11 residues. Germline-derived CDR1 and CDR2 are LNHDA and SQIVND (reference sequence). V was shortened by 7 bases and J by 4 bases, with 7 bases between the two germline ends. The CDR3 loop reads CASNSGYGYTF. The DNA of the CDR3 is TGTGCCAGTAATTCAGGCTATGGCTACACCTTC.

This CDR3 reads CASSFHSSGGEQETQYF. DNA for the CDR3: TGTGCCAGCAGTTTCCATTCTAGCGGGGGAGAACAAGAGACCCAGTACTTC. This chain joins TRBV27 and TRBJ2-5; 10 positions agree with TRBD2. Germline-derived CDR1 and CDR2 are MNHEY and SMNVEV (reference sequence). With V trimmed by 3 bases and J by 2 bases, 9 bases remained unmatched. The CDR3 covers 17 residues.

V is TRBV7-9 and J is TRBJ1-4, with D unclear. Germline V CDR1 and CDR2: SEHNR, FQNEAQ (reference sequence). This CDR3 spans 15 amino acids. Trimming took off 5 bases at V and 5 bases at J, with 15 bases between the two ends. Written as DNA, the CDR3 is TGTGCCAGCAGCCCCCCGGTTACGGAGAATGAAAAACTGTTTTTT. Amino acids: CASSPPVTENEKLFF.

This chain connects TRBV27 to TRBJ1-5; 9 bases are a match to TRBD1. The CDR3 spans 14 residues. V trimming: 6 bases; J trimming: 8 bases; junction bases outside the gene matches: 8. Germline CDR1 is MNHEY and CDR2 is SMNVEV (reference sequence). This CDR3 is CASRDRGAQKPQHF. In DNA, the CDR3 is TGTGCCAGCAGGGACAGGGGTGCCCAAAAGCCCCAGCATTTT.

The chain couples TRBV9 to TRBJ2-2; 9 bases align to TRBD1. V trimming: 3 bases; J trimming: 5 bases; junction bases outside the gene matches: 11. The CDR3 length is 17 residues. CDR1 and CDR2 from the germline V gene are SGDLS and YYNGEE. CDR3 amino acids: CASSDPSGTGNTGELFF. The CDR3 DNA reads as TGTGCCAGCAGCGACCCTTCGGGGACAGGGAATACCGGGGAGCTGTTTTTT.

CDR3 nucleotide sequence: TGTGCCAGCAGCCCAGGGGGTTGGAGGCCAGGAACTAATGAAAAACTGTTTTTT. Amino acids: CASSPGGWRPGTNEKLFF. The chain joins TRBV2 to TRBJ1-4, with 7 nucleotides matching TRBD1. Germline V CDR1 and CDR2: SNHLY, FYNNEI. V was clipped by 6 bases and J by 1 base; unmatched bases: 14. The CDR3 is 18 residues long.

The chain employs TRBV9 and TRBJ1-5; D possibly corresponds to TRBD1 (5 bases). Trimming shortened V by 4 bases and J by 5 bases, and 7 bases separated the two germline ends. This CDR3 comprises 12 residues. In germline, CDR1 is SGDLS, CDR2 YYNGEE. The CDR3 coding sequence is TGTGCCAGCAGCAGGGGTTATCAGCCCCAGCATTTT. Residues: CASSRGYQPQHF.

The gene calls are TRBV27 and TRBJ2-7; D unresolved. Trimming left V 4 bases short and J 3 bases short, with 4 bases between. CDR1 is MNHEY, CDR2 SMNVEV, per germline (reference sequence). This CDR3 spans 11 amino acids. CDR3 residues: CASSSGYEQYF. The CDR3 DNA reads TGTGCCAGCAGTTCCGGCTACGAGCAGTACTTC.

This clone occurred once. CDR3: CSVPTGSGGTQYF. CDR3 DNA sequence: TGCAGCGTTCCGACAGGGTCGGGCGGTACGCAGTATTTT. V is TRBV29-1 and J is TRBJ2-3; TRBD1 agrees at 7 bases. The CDR3 has 13 residues. V shed 5 bases and J 8 bases; nucleotides not matched to a gene: 10. The germline V gene encodes CDR1 SQVTM and CDR2 ANQGSEA.

The chain combines TRBV4-1 with TRBJ1-5, with unresolved D. The CDR3 covers 18 residues. V lost 1 base and J 1 base, leaving 17 bases between the germline ends. Germline lookup yields CDR1 MGHRA and CDR2 YSYEKL. The CDR3 DNA follows: TGCGCCAGCAGCCAAGCCCCTCCAGGTGAACAGAGCAATCAGCCCCAGCATTTT. Its protein is CASSQAPPGEQSNQPQHF.